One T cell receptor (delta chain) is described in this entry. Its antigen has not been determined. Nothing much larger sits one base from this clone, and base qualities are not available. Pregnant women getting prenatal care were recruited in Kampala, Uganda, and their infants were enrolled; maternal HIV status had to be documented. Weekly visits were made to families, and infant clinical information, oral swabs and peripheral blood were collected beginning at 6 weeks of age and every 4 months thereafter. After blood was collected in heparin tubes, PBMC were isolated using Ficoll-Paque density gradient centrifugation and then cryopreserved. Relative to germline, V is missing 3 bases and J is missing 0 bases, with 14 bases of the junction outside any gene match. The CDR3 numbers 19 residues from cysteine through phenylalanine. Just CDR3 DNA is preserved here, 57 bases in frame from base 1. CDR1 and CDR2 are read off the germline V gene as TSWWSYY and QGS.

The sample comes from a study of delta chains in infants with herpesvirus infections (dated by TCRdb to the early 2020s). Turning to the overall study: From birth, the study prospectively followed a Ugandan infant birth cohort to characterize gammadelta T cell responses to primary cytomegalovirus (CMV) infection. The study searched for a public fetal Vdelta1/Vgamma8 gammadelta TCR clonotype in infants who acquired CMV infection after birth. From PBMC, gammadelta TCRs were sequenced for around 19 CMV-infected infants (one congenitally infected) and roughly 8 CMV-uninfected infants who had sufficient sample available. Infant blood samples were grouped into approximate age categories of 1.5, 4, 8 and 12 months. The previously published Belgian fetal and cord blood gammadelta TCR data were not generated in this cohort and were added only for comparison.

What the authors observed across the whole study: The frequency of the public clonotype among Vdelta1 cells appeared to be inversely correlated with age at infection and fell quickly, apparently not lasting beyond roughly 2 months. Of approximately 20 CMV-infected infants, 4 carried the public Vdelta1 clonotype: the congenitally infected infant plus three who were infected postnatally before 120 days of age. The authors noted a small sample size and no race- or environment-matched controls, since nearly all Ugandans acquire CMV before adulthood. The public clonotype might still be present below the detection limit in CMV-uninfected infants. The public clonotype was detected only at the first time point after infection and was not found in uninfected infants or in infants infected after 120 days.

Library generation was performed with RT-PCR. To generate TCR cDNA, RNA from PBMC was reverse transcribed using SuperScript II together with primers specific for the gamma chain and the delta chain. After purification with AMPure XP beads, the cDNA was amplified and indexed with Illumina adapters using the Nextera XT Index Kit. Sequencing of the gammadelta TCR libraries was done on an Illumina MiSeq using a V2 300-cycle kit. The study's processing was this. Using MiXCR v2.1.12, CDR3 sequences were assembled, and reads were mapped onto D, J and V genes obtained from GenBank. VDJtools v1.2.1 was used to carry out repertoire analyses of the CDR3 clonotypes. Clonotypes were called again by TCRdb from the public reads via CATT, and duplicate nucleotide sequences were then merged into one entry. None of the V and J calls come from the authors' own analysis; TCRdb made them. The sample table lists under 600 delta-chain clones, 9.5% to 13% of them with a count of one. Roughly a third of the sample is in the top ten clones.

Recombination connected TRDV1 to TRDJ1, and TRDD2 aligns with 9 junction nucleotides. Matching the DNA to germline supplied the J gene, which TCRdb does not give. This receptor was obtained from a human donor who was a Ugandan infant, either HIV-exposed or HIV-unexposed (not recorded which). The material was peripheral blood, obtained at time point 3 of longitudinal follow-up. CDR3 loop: CALGDQRPSYGEYTDKLIF. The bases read TGTGCTCTTGGGGATCAACGACCTTCCTACGGGGAGTACACCGATAAACTCATCTTT.